This T cell receptor beta chain was captured by sequencing in a study of T-cell memory formation after mild COVID-19. This clonotype was found a few times. V gave up 4 bases and J gave up 3 bases, with 19 bases separating them. This CDR3 has 17 amino acids. Looked up from germline, CDR1 is MNHEY and CDR2 is SMNVEV (reference sequence). After 5'RACE with constant-segment primers, TCR alpha and TCR beta cDNA libraries carrying sample barcodes and UMIs were obtained. TCRdb re-derived calls from the 5' RACE reads in MiXCR, one entry per CDR3 protein. This table has roughly 250,000 distinct CDR3 sequences, about 15% appearing once.

This sequence originates from a man between 18 and 35 years old who had mild COVID-19 (a few samples of this study predate the infection). Cell type and time point are not known. The sample comprised PBMCs or a T cell subset sorted from them (not recorded which). The V and J genes are TRBV27 and TRBJ2-1; perhaps TRBD1 as D (5 bases). CDR3 amino acids: CASSSFKIRQIYNEQFF. In nucleotides, the CDR3 is TGTGCCAGCAGTTCCTTCAAGATCCGACAGATCTACAATGAGCAGTTCTTC.